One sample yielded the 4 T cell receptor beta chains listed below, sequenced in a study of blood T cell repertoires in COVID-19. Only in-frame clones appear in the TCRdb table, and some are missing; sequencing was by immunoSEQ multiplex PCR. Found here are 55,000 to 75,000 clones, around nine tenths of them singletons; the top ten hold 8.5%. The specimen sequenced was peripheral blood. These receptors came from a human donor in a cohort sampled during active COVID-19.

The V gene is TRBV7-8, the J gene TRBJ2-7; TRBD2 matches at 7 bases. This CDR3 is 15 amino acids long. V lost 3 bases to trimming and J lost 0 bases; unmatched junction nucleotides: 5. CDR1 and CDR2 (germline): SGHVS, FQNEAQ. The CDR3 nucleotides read TGTGCCAGCAGCTTGAGCGGGGCGAGCTCCTACGAGCAGTACTTC. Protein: CASSLSGASSYEQYF.

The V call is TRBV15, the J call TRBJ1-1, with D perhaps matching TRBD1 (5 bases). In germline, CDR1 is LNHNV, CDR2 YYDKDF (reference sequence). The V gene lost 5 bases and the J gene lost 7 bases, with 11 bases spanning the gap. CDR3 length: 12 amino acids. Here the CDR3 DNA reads TGTGCCACCAGCCGGGGGACTTTTGAAGCTTTCTTT. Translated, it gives CATSRGTFEAFF.

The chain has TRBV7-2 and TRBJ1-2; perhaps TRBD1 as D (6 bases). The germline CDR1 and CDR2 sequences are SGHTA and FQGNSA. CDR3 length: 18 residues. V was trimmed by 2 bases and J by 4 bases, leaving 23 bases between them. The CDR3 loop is CASSLSWGREDRLYGYTF. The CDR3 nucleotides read TGTGCCAGCAGCTTAAGCTGGGGCCGAGAGGACAGACTCTATGGCTACACCTTC.

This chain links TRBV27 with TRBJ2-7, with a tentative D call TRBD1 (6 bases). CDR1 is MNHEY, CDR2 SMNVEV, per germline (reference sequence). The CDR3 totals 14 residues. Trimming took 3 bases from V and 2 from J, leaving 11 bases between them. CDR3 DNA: TGTGCCAGCAGTTTTGGCAGGGGAACCTACGAGCAGTACTTC. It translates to CASSFGRGTYEQYF.